One and the same sample provided the 3 T cell receptor beta chains below, sequenced in a study of cytomegalovirus exposure and HLA in healthy donors. It was with 60 Vbeta and 13 Jbeta primers that the PCR ran. TCRdb's copy holds only in-frame clones and misses some; the assay was immunoSEQ multiplex PCR. The sample has around 150,000 clones; 60% to 80% are singletons. Sequencing was done on a sample of PBMCs. Receptor source: a man in his late teens or twenties in good health and CMV-seropositive.

The chain recombines TRBV19 with TRBJ1-5, with D maybe TRBD1 (5 bases). This CDR3 comprises 11 residues. V was trimmed by 10 bases and J by 7 bases, leaving 11 bases between them. Germline V gene data show CDR1 as LNHDA and CDR2 as SQIVND (reference sequence). In DNA, the CDR3 is TGTGCCACAGGGTATGGCCAGCCCCAGCATTTT. Its protein product is CATGYGQPQHF.

The rearrangement uses TRBV7-9 and TRBJ1-2; 7 bases fit TRBD1. Germline V CDR1 and CDR2: SEHNR, FQNEAQ (reference sequence). This CDR3 has 15 amino acids. The J segment lost 4 bases and the V segment lost 4 bases, leaving 9 bases of the junction unmatched. The CDR3 coding sequence is TGTGCCAGCAGCTCCGGACAGGCTTCGGGCTATGGCTACACCTTC. Translated: CASSSGQASGYGYTF.

The count of this clone is one. The chain couples TRBV7-9 to TRBJ2-7; 9 nucleotides align to TRBD1. The CDR3 covers 14 residues. Germline CDR1 reads SEHNR; CDR2 reads FQNEAQ (reference sequence). Unmatched junction bases numbered 6, after V lost 5 bases and J lost 4 bases. The CDR3 nucleotides read TGTGCCAGCAGCATCCGGGACAGGGCGTACGAGCAGTACTTC. Protein product: CASSIRDRAYEQYF.